The TCR beta chain described here comes from a study of identical twins. Whole-study findings and limits: The study found weaker excess twin sharing in beta out-of-frame sequences. Beta clonotypes that were abundant in cord blood contained fewer insertions, a pattern absent from memory repertoires.

Healthy Caucasians supplied all donations. Template switching introduced a universal primer site, and the cDNA bore unique molecular identifiers. TCRdb passed the 5' RACE reads through MiXCR, listing each CDR3 protein once. The profile shows roughly 1,500,000 distinct CDR3 sequences, about 32% of them singletons. This clonotype was counted only a few times. The antigen remains undetermined. CDR1 is SGHVS, CDR2 FQNEAQ, per germline. The V gene lost 1 base and the J gene lost 1 base, with 13 bases spanning the gap. The length of the CDR3 is 16 residues. The sample comprised cord blood. The chain links TRBV7-8 to TRBJ1-1; D remains unclear. This receptor was obtained from a newborn girl in good health. CDR3 sequence: CASSLVQPPRNTEAFF. The CDR3 DNA follows: TGTGCCAGCAGCTTAGTCCAGCCGCCCAGGAACACTGAAGCTTTCTTT.